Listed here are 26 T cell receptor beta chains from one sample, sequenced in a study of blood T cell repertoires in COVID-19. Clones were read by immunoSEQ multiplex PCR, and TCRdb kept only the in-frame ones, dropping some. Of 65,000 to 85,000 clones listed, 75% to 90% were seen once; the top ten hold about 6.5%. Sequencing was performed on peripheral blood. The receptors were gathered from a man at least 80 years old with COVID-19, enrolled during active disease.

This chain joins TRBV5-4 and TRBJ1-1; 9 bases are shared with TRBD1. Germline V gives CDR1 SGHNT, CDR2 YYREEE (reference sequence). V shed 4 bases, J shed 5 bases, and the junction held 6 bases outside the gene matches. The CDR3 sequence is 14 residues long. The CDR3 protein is CASSQDRGITEAFF. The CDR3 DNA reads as TGTGCCAGCAGCCAGGACAGGGGTATAACTGAAGCTTTCTTT.

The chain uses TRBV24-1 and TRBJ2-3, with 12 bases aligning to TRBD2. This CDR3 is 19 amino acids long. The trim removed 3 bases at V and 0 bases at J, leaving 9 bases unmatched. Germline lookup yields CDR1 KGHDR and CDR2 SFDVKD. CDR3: CATSDETSGGLASTDTQYF. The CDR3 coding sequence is TGTGCCACCAGTGATGAGACTAGCGGGGGTTTAGCTAGCACAGATACGCAGTATTTT.

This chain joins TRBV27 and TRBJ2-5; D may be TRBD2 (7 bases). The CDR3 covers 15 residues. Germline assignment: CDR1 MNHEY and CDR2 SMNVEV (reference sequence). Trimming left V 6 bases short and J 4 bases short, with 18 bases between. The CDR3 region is CASSTHGAGAETQYF. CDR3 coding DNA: TGTGCCAGCAGCACCCATGGGGCGGGGGCAGAGACCCAGTACTTC.

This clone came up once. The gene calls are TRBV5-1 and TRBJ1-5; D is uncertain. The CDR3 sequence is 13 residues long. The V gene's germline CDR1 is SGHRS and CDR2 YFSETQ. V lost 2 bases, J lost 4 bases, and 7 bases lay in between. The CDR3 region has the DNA TGCGCCAGCAGCTTCGGACTGAATCAGCCCCAGCATTTT. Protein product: CASSFGLNQPQHF.

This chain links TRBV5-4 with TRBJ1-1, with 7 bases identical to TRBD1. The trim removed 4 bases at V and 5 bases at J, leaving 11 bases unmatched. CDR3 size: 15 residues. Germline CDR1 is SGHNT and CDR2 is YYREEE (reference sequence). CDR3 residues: CASSPTDRARTEAFF. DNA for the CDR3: TGTGCCAGCAGCCCGACCGACAGGGCCCGGACTGAAGCTTTCTTT.

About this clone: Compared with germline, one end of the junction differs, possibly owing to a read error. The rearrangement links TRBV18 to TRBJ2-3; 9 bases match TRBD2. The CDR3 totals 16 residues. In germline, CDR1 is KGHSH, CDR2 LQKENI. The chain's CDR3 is CASAPGTSGFTDTQYF. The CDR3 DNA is TGTGCCAGCGCACCCGGAACTAGCGGGTTCACAGATACGCAGTATTTT.

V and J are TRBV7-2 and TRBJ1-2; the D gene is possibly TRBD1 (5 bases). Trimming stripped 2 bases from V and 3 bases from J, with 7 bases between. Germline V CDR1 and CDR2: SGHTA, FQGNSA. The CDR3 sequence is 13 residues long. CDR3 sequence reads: CASSLRGDYGYTF. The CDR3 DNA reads TGTGCCAGCAGCTTAAGGGGTGACTATGGCTACACCTTC.

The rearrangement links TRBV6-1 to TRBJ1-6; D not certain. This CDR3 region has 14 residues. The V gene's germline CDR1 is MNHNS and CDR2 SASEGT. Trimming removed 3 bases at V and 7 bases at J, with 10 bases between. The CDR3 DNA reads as TGTGCCAGCAGTGATTACGGAGGCAATTCACCCCTCCACTTT. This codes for CASSDYGGNSPLHF.

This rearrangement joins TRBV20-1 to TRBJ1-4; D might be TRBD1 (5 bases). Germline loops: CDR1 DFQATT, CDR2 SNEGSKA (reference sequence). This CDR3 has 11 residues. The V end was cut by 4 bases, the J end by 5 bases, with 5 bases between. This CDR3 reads CSATGNEKLFF. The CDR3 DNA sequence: TGCAGTGCTACAGGGAATGAAAAACTGTTTTTT.

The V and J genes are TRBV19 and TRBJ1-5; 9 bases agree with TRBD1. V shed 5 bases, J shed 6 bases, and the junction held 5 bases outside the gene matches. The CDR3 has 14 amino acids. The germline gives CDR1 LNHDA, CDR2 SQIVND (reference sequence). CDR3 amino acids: CASSQQGASQPQHF. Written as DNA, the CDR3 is TGTGCCAGTAGTCAACAGGGGGCAAGTCAGCCCCAGCATTTT.

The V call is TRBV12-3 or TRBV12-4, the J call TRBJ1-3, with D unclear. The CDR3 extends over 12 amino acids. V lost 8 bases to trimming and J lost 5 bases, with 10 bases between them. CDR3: CASSRLRNTIYF. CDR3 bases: TGTGCCAGCTCCAGACTTCGAAACACCATATATTTT.

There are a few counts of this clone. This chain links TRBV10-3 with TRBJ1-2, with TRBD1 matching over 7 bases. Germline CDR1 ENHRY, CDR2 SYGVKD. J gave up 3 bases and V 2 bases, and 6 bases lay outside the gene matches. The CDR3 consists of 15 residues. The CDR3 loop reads CAISEEGRGDYGYTF. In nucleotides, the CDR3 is TGTGCCATCAGTGAGGAGGGCAGGGGGGACTATGGCTACACCTTC.

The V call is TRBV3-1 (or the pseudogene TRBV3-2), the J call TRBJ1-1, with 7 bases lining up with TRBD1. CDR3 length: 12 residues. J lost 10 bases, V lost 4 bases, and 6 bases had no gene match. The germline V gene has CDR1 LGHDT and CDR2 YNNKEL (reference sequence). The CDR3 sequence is CASSRDRVIAFF. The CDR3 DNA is TGTGCCAGCAGCCGCGACAGGGTAATAGCTTTCTTT.

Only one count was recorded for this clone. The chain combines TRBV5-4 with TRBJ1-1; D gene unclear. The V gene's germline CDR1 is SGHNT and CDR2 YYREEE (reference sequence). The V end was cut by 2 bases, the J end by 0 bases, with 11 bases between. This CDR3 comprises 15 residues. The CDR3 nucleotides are TGTGCCAGCAGCTTTTGGCGGGAGATGAACACTGAAGCTTTCTTT. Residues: CASSFWREMNTEAFF.

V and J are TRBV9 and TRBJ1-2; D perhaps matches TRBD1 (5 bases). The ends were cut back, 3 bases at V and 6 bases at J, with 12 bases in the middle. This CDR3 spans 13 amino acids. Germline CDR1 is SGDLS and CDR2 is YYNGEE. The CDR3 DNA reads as TGTGCCAGCAGCGCCCTTTGGGGGGATGGCTACACCTTC. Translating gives CASSALWGDGYTF.

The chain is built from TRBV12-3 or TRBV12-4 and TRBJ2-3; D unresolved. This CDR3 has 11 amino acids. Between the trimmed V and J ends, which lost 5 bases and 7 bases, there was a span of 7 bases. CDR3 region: CASSPRNTQYF. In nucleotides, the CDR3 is TGTGCCAGCAGTCCGCGGAATACGCAGTATTTT.

The CDR3 nucleotides are TGTGCCAGCATCGGTGGACAGCTGATGAACTATGGCTACACCTTC. This encodes CASIGGQLMNYGYTF. The chain carries TRBV7-9 and TRBJ1-2, with D possibly matching TRBD1 (6 bases). Germline loops: CDR1 SEHNR, CDR2 FQNEAQ (reference sequence). The germline V and J ends were trimmed by 7 bases and 2 bases, with 17 bases remaining between them. The CDR3 is 15 residues long.

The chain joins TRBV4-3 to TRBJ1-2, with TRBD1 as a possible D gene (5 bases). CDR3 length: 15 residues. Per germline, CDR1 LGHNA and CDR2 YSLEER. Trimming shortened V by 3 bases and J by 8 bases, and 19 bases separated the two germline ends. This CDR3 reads CASSHGSGLPRGYTF. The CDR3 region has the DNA TGCGCCAGCAGCCATGGGTCGGGACTCCCGAGGGGCTACACCTTC.

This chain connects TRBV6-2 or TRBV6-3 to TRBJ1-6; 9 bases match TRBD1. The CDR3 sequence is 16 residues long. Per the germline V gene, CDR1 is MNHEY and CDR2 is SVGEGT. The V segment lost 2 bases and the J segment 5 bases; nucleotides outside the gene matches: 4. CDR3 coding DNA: TGTGCCAGCAGTTACCCGGGACAGGGTGATAATTCACCCCTCCACTTT. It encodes CASSYPGQGDNSPLHF.

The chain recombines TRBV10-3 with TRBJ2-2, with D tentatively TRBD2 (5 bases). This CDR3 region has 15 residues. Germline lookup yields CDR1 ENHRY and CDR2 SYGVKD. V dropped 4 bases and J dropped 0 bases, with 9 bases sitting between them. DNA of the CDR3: TGTGCCATCAGTGCGGTCGGGACGAACACCGGGGAGCTGTTTTTT. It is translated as CAISAVGTNTGELFF.

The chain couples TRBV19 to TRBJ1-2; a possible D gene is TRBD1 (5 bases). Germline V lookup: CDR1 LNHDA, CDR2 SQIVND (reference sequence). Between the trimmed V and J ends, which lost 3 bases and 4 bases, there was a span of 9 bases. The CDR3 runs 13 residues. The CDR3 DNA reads TGTGCCAGTAGTATCCCGGGACTCTATGGCTACACCTTC. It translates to CASSIPGLYGYTF.

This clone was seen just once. The CDR3 region is CAISDSPGQGADYGYTF. CDR3 DNA sequence: TGTGCCATCAGTGACTCCCCCGGACAGGGCGCGGACTATGGCTACACCTTC. The chain couples TRBV10-3 to TRBJ1-2, with 8 positions matching TRBD1. Trimming took 3 bases from V and 3 from J; bases not matched to a gene: 12. Germline values: CDR1 ENHRY, CDR2 SYGVKD. This CDR3 is built from 17 residues.

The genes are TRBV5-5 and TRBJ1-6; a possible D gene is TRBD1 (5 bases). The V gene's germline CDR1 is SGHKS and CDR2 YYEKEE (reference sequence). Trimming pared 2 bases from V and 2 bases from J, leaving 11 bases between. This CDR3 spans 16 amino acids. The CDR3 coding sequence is TGTGCCAGCAGCTTACGACAGCCAACCTATAATTCACCCCTCCACTTT. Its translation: CASSLRQPTYNSPLHF.

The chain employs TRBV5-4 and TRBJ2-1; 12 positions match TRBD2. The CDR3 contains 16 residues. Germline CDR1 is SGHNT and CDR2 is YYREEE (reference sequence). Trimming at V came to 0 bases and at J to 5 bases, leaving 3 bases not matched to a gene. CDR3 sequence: CASSLGLAGAHNEQFF. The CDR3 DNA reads TGTGCCAGCAGCTTGGGACTAGCGGGGGCGCACAATGAGCAGTTCTTC.

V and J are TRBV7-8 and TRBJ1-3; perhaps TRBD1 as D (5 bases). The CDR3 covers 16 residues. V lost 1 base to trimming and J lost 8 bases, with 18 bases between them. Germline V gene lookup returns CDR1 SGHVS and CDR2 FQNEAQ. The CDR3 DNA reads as TGTGCCAGCAGCTTAGTAACAAGGAGTGCGGGGGACACCATATATTTT. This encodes CASSLVTRSAGDTIYF. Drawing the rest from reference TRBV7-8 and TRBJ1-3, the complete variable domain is GAGVSQSPRYKVAKRGQDVALRCDPISGHVSLFWYQQALGQGPEFLTYFQNEAQLDKSGLPSDRFFAERPEGSVSTLKIQRTQQEDSAVYLCASSLVTRSAGDTIYFGEGSWLTVV.

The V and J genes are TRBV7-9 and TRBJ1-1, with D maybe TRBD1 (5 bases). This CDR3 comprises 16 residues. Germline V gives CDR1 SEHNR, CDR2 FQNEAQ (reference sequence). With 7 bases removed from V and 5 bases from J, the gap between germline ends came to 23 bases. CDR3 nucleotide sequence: TGTGCCAGCACCAAAATTTCAGTTCAGGGAGGGACTGAAGCTTTCTTT. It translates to CASTKISVQGGTEAFF.